This TCR beta chain was observed in a study of blood T cell repertoires in COVID-19. Overall study context: COVID-19 samples, acute and convalescent, were from the United States, Italy and Spain. Sources were T cells, B-cell-depleted T cells, or PBMCs; the material itself was cDNA or gDNA.

The CDR3 spans 14 residues. Germline V lookup: CDR1 MNHEY, CDR2 SVGEGT. Germline trimming cut 2 bases from V and 8 bases from J; bases unmatched to any gene: 6. Original processing notes: Estimated nucleated cell counts came from reference gene primer amplification. The table came from immunoSEQ multiplex PCR; TCRdb's copy has only in-frame clones and leaves some out. The V and J calls and clone size are taken from that table; D and trimming were inferred from the DNA. The sample consists of 340,000 or so clones, around four fifths of them appearing once. This receptor was identified in a man aged 25 to 45 with active or convalescent COVID-19. The sequencing input was peripheral blood. The chain is built from TRBV6-2 or TRBV6-3 and TRBJ2-1; 7 nucleotides line up with TRBD1. The CDR3 DNA reads as TGTGCCAGCAGTTACAAGCAGGGGGTGGATGAGCAGTTCTTC. It translates to CASSYKQGVDEQFF.